What follows are 31 T cell receptor beta chains derived from one specimen sequenced in a study of blood T cells in healthy people across ages (dated by TCRdb to the mid-2010s). The library was produced with 5' RACE. Sequencer: Illumina HiSeq 2500. The second PCR ran for about 7 to 11 cycles and used a J-beta primer mix along with a sample-barcoded 5' primer. TCRdb redid the processing of the public reads, applying fastp at Q25 and MiXCR, and retained in-frame beta chains. Entries that share a CDR3 protein sequence are merged under the most common genes and DNA. For this sample there are roughly 730,000 distinct CDR3 sequences; 56% appear just once. The ten largest clonotypes hold roughly 25% of the sample. The specimen sequenced was blood. These receptors all come from a man aged 35-49 years in good health.

This clonotype was recorded a few times. The V and J genes are TRBV28 and TRBJ2-2; no reliable D call. Germline CDR1 MDHEN, CDR2 SYDVKM. This CDR3 comprises 14 residues. The V gene lost 3 bases and the J gene lost 1 base, with 6 bases spanning the gap. The CDR3: CASSFSGNTGELFF. Written as DNA, the CDR3 is TGTGCCAGCAGTTTCTCAGGGAACACCGGGGAGCTGTTTTTT.

The chain employs TRBV6-1 and TRBJ2-5, with a weak D call TRBD1 (5 bases). V shed 4 bases and J shed 1 base, with 7 bases lying between them. This CDR3 contains 13 residues. Germline assignment: CDR1 MNHNS and CDR2 SASEGT. Here the CDR3 reads CASSGQRQETQYF. Written as DNA, the CDR3 is TGTGCCAGCAGTGGACAGCGCCAAGAGACCCAGTACTTC.

This chain links TRBV7-2 with TRBJ1-6, with D tentatively TRBD1 (5 bases). V dropped 3 bases and J dropped 11 bases, with 26 bases sitting between them. Germline V gene data show CDR1 as SGHTA and CDR2 as FQGNSA. The CDR3 loop spans 18 amino acids. CDR3 sequence reads: CASSFGHQDIFLTPPLHF. CDR3 sequence (DNA): TGTGCCAGCAGCTTCGGGCATCAGGACATTTTCTTGACTCCACCCCTCCACTTT.

This clonotype is a singleton in its sample. This chain joins TRBV20-1 and TRBJ2-3; TRBD2 matches 10 bases. Looked up from germline, CDR1 is DFQATT and CDR2 is SNEGSKA (reference sequence). This CDR3 has 16 residues. Trimming removed 5 bases from V and 0 bases from J; junction bases left unmatched: 8. The CDR3 here is CSADKAGGLSTDTQYF. The CDR3 DNA reads as TGCAGTGCTGATAAAGCGGGAGGGCTTAGCACAGATACGCAGTATTTT.

The genes are TRBV10-3 and TRBJ1-1; 8 bases agree with TRBD1. This CDR3 has 16 residues. CDR1 and CDR2 (germline): ENHRY, SYGVKD. The V and J ends lost 2 bases and 2 bases, in that order; junction bases with no gene match: 7. The CDR3 nucleotides are TGTGCCATCAGTGAGACGCACAGGGGGGGAAACACTGAAGCTTTCTTT. Its translation is CAISETHRGGNTEAFF.

This clonotype occurred a few times. The J gene is TRBJ1-1, the V gene TRBV4-3; unclear D gene. This CDR3 spans 13 amino acids. Germline V gene data show CDR1 as LGHNA and CDR2 as YSLEER. V lost 4 bases and J 6 bases, leaving 12 bases between the germline ends. The CDR3 protein is CASSREGRPEAFF. The CDR3 nucleotides read TGCGCCAGCAGCCGGGAGGGCAGACCTGAAGCTTTCTTT.

This rearrangement joins TRBV20-1 to TRBJ2-7, with TRBD2 as a possible D gene (6 bases). V lost 5 bases and J 4 bases, leaving 6 bases between the germline ends. From germline, CDR1 is DFQATT and CDR2 SNEGSKA (reference sequence). The CDR3 has 10 residues. The CDR3 spells CSAGTYEQYF. DNA for the CDR3: TGCAGTGCTGGGACTTACGAGCAGTACTTC.

The gene calls are TRBV28 and TRBJ2-7; D not resolved. V was cut by 7 bases and J by 0 bases, with 7 bases left in between. This CDR3 comprises 12 residues. In germline, CDR1 is MDHEN, CDR2 SYDVKM. DNA for the CDR3: TGTGCCAGCACCCTCGACTCCTACGAGCAGTACTTC. Translated: CASTLDSYEQYF.

This clonotype has only a few counts. The chain links TRBV29-1 to TRBJ1-1; 10 nucleotides agree with TRBD1. The V and J ends lost 4 bases and 1 base, in that order; junction bases with no gene match: 0. CDR1 SQVTM and CDR2 ANQGSEA come from the germline V gene. This CDR3 has 13 amino acids. The CDR3 loop is CSVGDRGNTEAFF. CDR3 sequence (DNA): TGCAGCGTTGGGGACAGGGGGAACACTGAAGCTTTCTTT.

The genes are TRBV7-2 and TRBJ2-1; 9 bases are a match to TRBD2. Germline values: CDR1 SGHTA, CDR2 FQGNSA. This CDR3 has 13 amino acids. J was trimmed by 8 bases and V by 3 bases; bases with no gene match: 2. CDR3 residues: CASSLIAGDEQFF. In DNA form, the CDR3 reads TGTGCCAGCAGCTTGATAGCGGGGGATGAGCAGTTCTTC.

A note on this clonotype: At one end, the junction sequence differs from germline, possibly due to a read error. The gene calls are TRBV10-3 and TRBJ2-7, with 13 bases identical to TRBD2. The CDR3 is made up of 13 amino acids. The V gene's germline CDR1 is ENHRY and CDR2 SYGVKD. Here the CDR3 reads CDIGTSGICEQYF. The CDR3 nucleotides are TGTGACATCGGGACTAGCGGGATCTGCGAGCAGTACTTC.

This rearrangement joins TRBV7-9 to TRBJ2-1; TRBD2 agrees at 8 bases. There are 14 residues in the CDR3. The germline V gene encodes CDR1 SEHNR and CDR2 FQNEAQ (reference sequence). Trimming took 4 bases from V and 8 from J; bases not matched to a gene: 7. The CDR3 region is CASSSETSVHEQFF. CDR3 nucleotides: TGTGCCAGCAGCTCGGAGACTAGCGTTCATGAGCAGTTCTTC.

V gene TRBV20-1 combines with J gene TRBJ2-7; no clear D. Germline CDR1 and CDR2: DFQATT and SNEGSKA (reference sequence). The CDR3 consists of 13 residues. V lost 5 bases and J lost 7, with 18 bases in between. Written as DNA, the CDR3 is TGCAGTGCTGTCAATACGCCTACGGAGGAGCAGTACTTC. The encoded protein is CSAVNTPTEEQYF.

J is TRBJ2-7 and V is TRBV10-3, with 7 bases matching TRBD2. Germline V gene data show CDR1 as ENHRY and CDR2 as SYGVKD. The CDR3 covers 13 residues. Trimming removed 8 bases from V and 4 bases from J; junction bases left unmatched: 8. The CDR3 DNA reads TGTGCCATCGGCGGGAGAGTCTTGTACGAGCAGTACTTC. It codes for CAIGGRVLYEQYF.

The chain has TRBV9 and TRBJ2-5, with 11 bases fitting TRBD2. CDR1 and CDR2 (germline): SGDLS, YYNGEE. The CDR3 loop spans 16 amino acids. V shed 3 bases, J shed 1 base, and the junction held 5 bases outside the gene matches. The CDR3 protein is CASSGGTSGIQETQYF. CDR3 bases: TGTGCCAGCAGCGGAGGGACTAGCGGCATCCAAGAGACCCAGTACTTC.

The V call is TRBV6-5, the J call TRBJ2-1; TRBD2 is a possible D gene (6 bases). Trimming removed 5 bases from V and 6 bases from J, with 20 bases in between. Germline CDR1 reads MNHEY; CDR2 reads SVGAGI. This CDR3 region has 16 residues. The CDR3 loop is CASSPDIKGTFNEQFF. In DNA form, the CDR3 reads TGTGCCAGCAGTCCCGATATTAAAGGGACTTTCAATGAGCAGTTCTTC.

CDR3 loop: CASSGGTGGSGANVLTF. CDR3 nucleotides: TGTGCCAGCAGCGGAGGGACAGGGGGCTCTGGGGCCAACGTCCTGACTTTC. The chain recombines TRBV9 with TRBJ2-6, with TRBD1 matching over 11 bases. V dropped 3 bases and J dropped 0; count of bases not matched to a gene: 2. CDR3 length: 17 amino acids. Per the germline V gene, CDR1 is SGDLS and CDR2 is YYNGEE. The whole variable domain, filled in from reference TRBV9 and TRBJ2-6, reads DSGVTQTPKHLITATGQRVTLRCSPRSGDLSVYWYQQSLDQGLQFLIQYYNGEERAKGNILERFSAQQFPDLHSELNLSSLELGDSALYFCASSGGTGGSGANVLTFGAGSRLTVL.

This clonotype has a single count. V is TRBV27 and J is TRBJ2-7; D is ambiguous. Germline V lookup: CDR1 MNHEY, CDR2 SMNVEV (reference sequence). V was shortened by 5 bases and J by 2 bases, with 13 bases between the two germline ends. This CDR3 has 14 amino acids. The CDR3 DNA follows: TGTGCCAGCAGTGCCGACTCTAGTCCCTACGAGCAGTACTTC. Translating gives CASSADSSPYEQYF.

This clonotype was detected only a few times. This rearrangement joins TRBV5-1 to TRBJ2-4; 7 nucleotides agree with TRBD1. Germline V gene sequence: CDR1 SGHRS, CDR2 YFSETQ. The CDR3 totals 16 residues. Trimming cost V 0 bases and J 0 bases; bases outside gene matches: 3. CDR3 nucleotides: TGCGCCAGCAGCTTGGGCGACAGGGAAGCCAAAAACATTCAGTACTTC. Protein product: CASSLGDREAKNIQYF.

V usage is TRBV29-1 and J usage is TRBJ1-4; tentatively, D is TRBD1 (6 bases). There are 16 residues in the CDR3. Germline lookup yields CDR1 SQVTM and CDR2 ANQGSEA. Trimming cost V 0 bases and J 8 bases, with 19 bases left between them. CDR3 region: CSVEEGARGFGEKLFF. As DNA, the CDR3 is TGCAGCGTTGAAGAGGGGGCCCGGGGGTTTGGGGAAAAACTGTTTTTT.

The sample holds one count of this clonotype. The V call is TRBV7-9, the J call TRBJ2-1, with 7 positions matching TRBD2. The CDR3 spans 13 residues. Germline loops: CDR1 SEHNR, CDR2 FQNEAQ (reference sequence). With V trimmed by 7 bases and J by 6 bases, 6 bases remained unmatched. The CDR3: CASNKRGGNEQFF. CDR3 in DNA: TGTGCCAGCAACAAGCGGGGTGGCAATGAGCAGTTCTTC.

This clonotype has just one count. The V call is TRBV20-1, the J call TRBJ2-3; 8 nucleotides line up with TRBD1. The CDR3 runs to 15 residues. The V gene's germline CDR1 is DFQATT and CDR2 SNEGSKA (reference sequence). The V and J ends lost 3 bases and 4 bases, in that order; junction bases with no gene match: 9. The CDR3 DNA follows: TGCAGTGCTAGTGCTGACGGACAGGGTGCAGATACGCAGTATTTT. Amino acid sequence: CSASADGQGADTQYF.

The chain uses TRBV7-8 and TRBJ2-1; 10 bases are a match to TRBD2. CDR1 is SGHVS, CDR2 FQNEAQ, per germline. V shed 4 bases, J shed 0 bases, and the junction held 3 bases outside the gene matches. This CDR3 contains 16 residues. CDR3 nucleotides: TGTGCCAGCAGCTCCGGGACTAGCGTCTCCTACAATGAGCAGTTCTTC. Its protein product is CASSSGTSVSYNEQFF.

The chain recombines TRBV10-3 with TRBJ2-7; D uncertain. The V gene lost 0 bases and the J gene lost 3 bases, with 6 bases spanning the gap. The germline CDR1 and CDR2 sequences are ENHRY and SYGVKD. This CDR3 spans 13 amino acids. The CDR3 bases are TGTGCCATCAGTGAGTCGGGCGTCTACGAGCAGTACTTC. Its translation is CAISESGVYEQYF.

Only a few counts were recorded for this clonotype. V usage is TRBV24-1 and J usage is TRBJ1-5, with 8 positions matching TRBD1. The V gene end was trimmed by 3 bases and the J gene end by 2 bases; junction bases not matched to a gene: 2. Germline-derived CDR1 and CDR2 are KGHDR and SFDVKD. The CDR3 spans 15 residues. CDR3 loop: CATSDEDRGNQPQHF. In DNA, the CDR3 is TGTGCCACCAGTGATGAGGACAGGGGCAATCAGCCCCAGCATTTT.

The rearrangement joins TRBV10-3 to TRBJ2-4, with 9 nucleotides matching TRBD2. The J call may be wrong; the DNA end is better matched by TRBJ2-7. The CDR3 is 13 amino acids. Germline CDR1 ENHRY, CDR2 SYGVKD. The CDR3 sequence is CAISEGTSFEQYF. CDR3 bases: TGTGCCATCAGTGAGGGGACTAGCTTCGAGCAGTACTTC.

This sequence joins TRBV6-1 and TRBJ2-5; unclear D gene. V was trimmed by 2 bases and J by 7 bases, leaving 11 bases between them. CDR1 and CDR2 (germline): MNHNS, SASEGT. The CDR3 spans 13 residues. The CDR3 DNA reads as TGTGCCAGCAGTGAAAGTAGCTTTTCGACCCAGTACTTC. This sequence encodes CASSESSFSTQYF.

The genes are TRBV5-4 and TRBJ2-7; 9 bases agree with TRBD1. Germline-derived CDR1 and CDR2 are SGHNT and YYREEE (reference sequence). CDR3 length equals 16 residues. V was pared by 6 bases and J by 4 bases, with 14 bases of the junction left unmatched. CDR3 nucleotide sequence: TGTGCCAGCAAAGATCCGGGACAGGGAGTGGAATACGAGCAGTACTTC. Its translation: CASKDPGQGVEYEQYF.

The chain joins TRBV7-3 to TRBJ2-7, with 8 positions matching TRBD2. Unmatched junction bases numbered 11, after V lost 5 bases and J lost 5 bases. This CDR3 comprises 15 residues. CDR1 and CDR2 (germline): SGHTA, FQGTGA. The CDR3 sequence is CASSIDGRGLDEQYF. DNA for the CDR3: TGTGCCAGCAGCATCGACGGGAGGGGGTTGGACGAGCAGTACTTC.

This sequence joins TRBV7-2 and TRBJ2-1, with 7 positions matching TRBD2. The trim removed 4 bases at V and 8 bases at J, leaving 14 bases unmatched. The CDR3 runs 16 residues. CDR1 is SGHTA and CDR2 is FQGNSA in the germline V gene. CDR3 bases: TGTGCCAGCAGCTCCCCTCTGGGGGGGGTGAGGCATGAGCAGTTCTTC. As protein: CASSSPLGGVRHEQFF.

The genes are TRBV13 and TRBJ2-1, with D tentatively TRBD2 (6 bases). Germline V gives CDR1 PRHDT, CDR2 FYEKMQ (reference sequence). V was cut by 4 bases and J by 12 bases, with 19 bases left in between. The CDR3 loop spans 14 amino acids. The CDR3 bases are TGTGCCAGCAGCTCTGCCGGGACTTCCTATGGGCAGTTCTTC. Translation: CASSSAGTSYGQFF.